The rows below give T cell receptor beta chains drawn from one sample of a study of T cells in tuberculosis. Profiled with immunoSEQ multiplex PCR; TCRdb holds only in-frame clones, not every one. The sample comprises around 10,000 clones, 90% to 95% of which are singletons, and approximately 12% rests with the top ten. The sample comprised PBMCs. These receptors came from an adult with tuberculosis. Each CDR3 is given with its conserved first and last residue. Each record gives: V gene, clone size, D gene, J gene, CDR3 protein, CDR3 DNA. A D gene is named only where the DNA matches it firmly. Not every row has a clone size; where given, it reads once, few, many or a size class.

TRBV9	-	-	TRBJ1-4	CASSPSITGQNEKLFF	TGTGCCAGCAGCCCATCGATAACAGGGCAAAATGAAAAACTGTTTTTT
TRBV10-2	-	-	TRBJ1-2	CASTQGSYGYTF	TGCGCCAGCACTCAGGGCAGCTATGGCTACACCTTC
TRBV6-1	-	-	TRBJ2-5	CASSDMALGGQETQYF	TGTGCCAGCAGTGATATGGCCTTGGGCGGGCAGGAGACCCAGTACTTC
TRBV11-3	-	-	TRBJ1-1	CASSLGQGRSTEAFF	TGTGCCAGCAGCTTAGGGCAGGGAAGGAGCACTGAAGCTTTCTTT
TRBV30	-	-	TRBJ2-3	CAWKAGHESQYF	TGTGCCTGGAAGGCAGGGCACGAATCGCAGTATTTT
TRBV6-6	-	-	TRBJ1-1	CASSYSRRGTEAFF	TGTGCCAGCAGTTACTCGCGGCGGGGCACTGAAGCTTTCTTT
TRBV18	-	-	TRBJ2-6	CASSPIQVFSGANVLTF	TGTGCCAGCTCACCAATCCAGGTTTTCTCTGGGGCCAACGTCCTGACTTTC
TRBV27	-	-	TRBJ1-1	CASSLSVAVENTEAFF	TGTGCCAGCAGTTTATCGGTGGCGGTGGAGAACACTGAAGCTTTCTTT
TRBV6-5	-	TRBD2	TRBJ2-1	CASSYFGSGRLGEQFF	TGTGCCAGCAGTTACTTTGGTAGCGGGAGGTTGGGGGAGCAGTTCTTC
TRBV5-1	-	-	TRBJ1-2	CASSLDLGDYGYTF	TGCGCCAGCAGCTTAGATCTAGGGGATTATGGCTACACCTTC
TRBV27	once	-	TRBJ2-1	CASSSQGNEQFF	TGTGCCAGCAGTTCACAGGGAAATGAGCAGTTCTTC
TRBV5-1	-	-	TRBJ1-1	CASSLTPMNTEAFF	TGCGCCAGCAGCTTGACACCGATGAACACTGAAGCTTTCTTT
TRBV5-1	-	TRBD2	TRBJ2-5	CASRSGGSQETQYF	TGCGCCAGCAGGAGCGGGGGTAGCCAAGAGACCCAGTACTTC
TRBV29-1	-	TRBD2	TRBJ2-1	CSALAGTYNEQFF	TGCAGCGCTTTAGCGGGAACCTACAATGAGCAGTTCTTC
TRBV29-1	-	TRBD1	TRBJ2-7	CSVEGKGANYYEQYF	TGCAGCGTTGAAGGGAAGGGGGCCAACTACTACGAGCAGTACTTC
TRBV2	-	-	TRBJ1-2	CASREQGSYGYTF	TGTGCCAGCAGGGAACAGGGTAGCTATGGCTACACCTTC
TRBV6-1	-	TRBD1	TRBJ2-7	CATNRDRGRYEQYF	TGTGCCACCAACCGGGACAGGGGGCGCTACGAGCAGTACTTC
TRBV4-1	-	TRBD2	TRBJ2-4	CASSQDYPSGGLIQYF	TGCGCCAGCAGCCAAGATTATCCTAGCGGGGGCTTGATTCAGTACTTC
TRBV19	-	-	TRBJ2-1	CASSIGQYNEQFF	TGTGCCAGTAGTATCGGACAGTACAATGAGCAGTTCTTC
TRBV6-5	once	TRBD1	TRBJ2-1	CASNLGTGHLNEQFF	TGTGCCAGCAATCTTGGGACAGGGCACCTAAATGAGCAGTTCTTC
TRBV29-1	-	-	TRBJ1-1	CSVARGGEAFF	TGCAGCGTTGCACGCGGTGGTGAAGCTTTCTTT
TRBV4-2	-	-	TRBJ2-7	CASSQVGRGIGNEQYF	TGTGCCAGCAGCCAAGTAGGACGGGGGATCGGGAACGAGCAGTACTTC
TRBV7-8	-	-	TRBJ2-5	CASSLRGLLQETQYF	TGTGCCAGCAGCTTAAGAGGTCTCCTCCAAGAGACCCAGTACTTC
TRBV6-6	-	-	TRBJ1-2	CASSYSWGYFGYTF	TGTGCCAGCAGTTACTCATGGGGCTATTTCGGCTACACCTTC
TRBV2	-	-	TRBJ1-1	CASSRTEAFF	TGTGCCAGCAGTCGGACTGAAGCTTTCTTT
TRBV9	-	TRBD2	TRBJ2-1	CASSVTSGNNEQFF	TGTGCCAGCAGCGTGACTAGCGGAAACAATGAGCAGTTCTTC
TRBV6-1	-	TRBD1	TRBJ2-3	CASRENRGEADTQYF	TGTGCCAGCAGAGAAAACAGGGGGGAGGCAGATACGCAGTATTTT
TRBV6-1	once	-	TRBJ1-4	CASSEGAGVTEKLFF	TGTGCCAGCAGTGAAGGGGCAGGGGTGACTGAAAAACTGTTTTTT
TRBV19	-	TRBD1	TRBJ1-1	CASSTTGGNTEAFF	TGTGCCAGTAGTACTACAGGGGGGAACACTGAAGCTTTCTTT
TRBV5-1	-	TRBD2	TRBJ2-1	CASMTSGRLSGNEQFF	TGCGCCAGCATGACTAGCGGGAGGCTATCGGGCAATGAGCAGTTCTTC
TRBV2	-	TRBD1	TRBJ1-1	CASSPGTENTEAFF	TGTGCCAGCAGTCCCGGGACAGAGAACACTGAAGCTTTCTTT
TRBV19	once	TRBD2	TRBJ2-1	CASRVGSGSNEQFF	TGTGCCAGTAGGGTCGGGAGCGGGAGCAATGAGCAGTTCTTC
TRBV19	-	-	TRBJ1-1	CASSPRRGANTEAFF	TGTGCCAGTAGCCCTCGTCGGGGGGCCAACACTGAAGCTTTCTTT
TRBV5-5	-	TRBD1	TRBJ1-2	CASSTSTGVYGYTF	TGTGCCAGCAGCACGTCGACAGGGGTCTATGGCTACACCTTC
TRBV9	once	TRBD2	TRBJ2-3	CASSTPGLDGDTQYF	TGTGCCAGCAGCACCCCGGGACTAGACGGAGATACGCAGTATTTT
TRBV11-2	-	TRBD2	TRBJ2-1	CASSLDVASGRDNEQFF	TGTGCCAGCAGCTTAGATGTGGCTAGCGGGAGGGACAATGAGCAGTTCTTC